The 24 T cell receptor beta chains in this list originate from one sample, sequenced in a study of CD8 T cells in Susac syndrome. RNA was extracted with the RNeasy kit, and a quantity of about 0.45 to 1 ug was reverse transcribed using random hexamers. TCRdb re-derived calls from the immunoSEQ multiplex PCR reads in MiXCR, one entry per CDR3 protein. Here the sample spans about 240,000 distinct CDR3 sequences, 96% being singletons. Sequencing used CD4+ T cells from PBMCs. The receptors shown here come from a human donor with Susac syndrome.

The sample holds one count of this clonotype. CDR3 region: CAWSPSANTGELFF. Written as DNA, the CDR3 is TGTGCCTGGAGTCCCTCAGCGAACACCGGGGAGCTGTTTTTT. The chain carries TRBV30 and TRBJ2-2; D is unclear. Between the trimmed V and J ends, which lost 2 bases and 0 bases, there was a span of 7 bases. There are 14 residues in the CDR3. The germline V gene has CDR1 GTSNPN and CDR2 SVGIG (reference sequence). Full variable domain (rest looked up from reference TRBV30 and TRBJ2-2): SQTIHQWPATLVQPVGSPLSLECTVEGTSNPNLYWYRQAAGRGLQLLFYSVGIGQISSEVPQNLSASRPQDRQFILSSKKLLLSDSGFYLCAWSPSANTGELFFGEGSRLTVL.

This chain connects TRBV7-9 to TRBJ1-2, with 8 nucleotides matching TRBD1. V lost 7 bases, J lost 6 bases, and 7 bases stayed unmatched. Germline V gene sequence: CDR1 SEHNR, CDR2 FQNEAQ (reference sequence). The CDR3 loop spans 13 amino acids. Here the CDR3 DNA reads TGTGCCAGCACCCCAACAGGGGGAGATGGCTACACCTTC. Its protein product is CASTPTGGDGYTF.

The CDR3 region has the DNA TGTGCCAGCAGCCAACCACGGAGACACCTTAATGAGCAGTTCTTC. Its protein product is CASSQPRRHLNEQFF. This chain joins TRBV14 and TRBJ2-1; D not resolved. V was trimmed by 2 bases and J by 7 bases, leaving 15 bases between them. The CDR3 is 15 amino acids. Per germline, CDR1 SGHDN and CDR2 FVKESK.

The genes are TRBV12-3 or TRBV12-4 and TRBJ2-7; 10 positions match TRBD2. The ends lost 3 bases at V and 6 bases at J; junction bases unmatched: 8. CDR3 length equals 15 residues. Here the CDR3 DNA reads TGTGCCAGCAGTTTCATCCTAGCGGGAGAGGTCGAGCAGTACTTC. Encoded protein: CASSFILAGEVEQYF.

The CDR3 region has the DNA TGTGCCAGTAGTATAAGCGCGAACAATGAGCAGTTCTTC. It yields the protein CASSISANNEQFF. The genes are TRBV19 and TRBJ2-1; D remains ambiguous. The CDR3 is 13 amino acids. Per the germline V gene, CDR1 is LNHDA and CDR2 is SQIVND (reference sequence). The V end lost 2 bases, the J end lost 5 bases, and 7 bases lay between the germline ends.

The CDR3 loop is CASSDGQGWAADTQYF. CDR3 DNA sequence: TGCGCCAGCAGCGACGGACAGGGCTGGGCCGCAGATACGCAGTATTTT. The V gene is TRBV5-1, the J gene TRBJ2-3, with TRBD1 matching 8 bases. The CDR3 runs 16 residues. J lost 4 bases, V lost 4 bases, and 11 bases had no gene match. Germline loops: CDR1 SGHRS, CDR2 YFSETQ.

The chain combines TRBV20-1 with TRBJ2-1; possibly TRBD2 for D (6 bases). Trimming took off 1 base at V and 2 bases at J, with 12 bases between the two ends. This CDR3 has 15 residues. Germline values: CDR1 DFQATT, CDR2 SNEGSKA (reference sequence). This CDR3 is CSARASEGPYNEQFF. CDR3 coding DNA: TGCAGTGCTAGAGCCTCGGAGGGGCCCTACAATGAGCAGTTCTTC.

Turning to this clonotype: At one of its ends the junction is not consistent with the germline gene, which may arise from a read error. This sequence joins TRBV29-1 and TRBJ2-6; TRBD1 aligns across 7 bases. This CDR3 contains 18 residues. Germline CDR1 is SQVTM and CDR2 is ANQGSEA. CDR3 sequence (DNA): TGCAGCGTTGAAGATCAAGAGACAGGGTGGGTGGGGGCCAACGCCCTGACTTTC. Residues: CSVEDQETGWVGANALTF.

The V call is TRBV29-1, the J call TRBJ1-1, with D unclear. Germline V gives CDR1 SQVTM, CDR2 ANQGSEA. This CDR3 spans 13 amino acids. Trimming removed 4 bases at V and 1 base at J, with 10 bases between. As DNA, the CDR3 is TGCAGCGTTGGGGATCACCCGAACACTGAAGCTTTCTTT. As protein: CSVGDHPNTEAFF.

J is TRBJ2-5 and V is TRBV30; D is tentatively TRBD1 or TRBD2 (5 bases each). Trimming removed 4 bases from V and 4 bases from J, with 10 bases in between. This CDR3 region has 12 residues. The V gene's germline CDR1 is GTSNPN and CDR2 SVGIG (reference sequence). The CDR3 DNA reads as TGTGCCTGGAAGGTTGGGGGAGAGACCCAGTACTTC. Residues: CAWKVGGETQYF.

The V and J genes are TRBV3-1 and TRBJ2-3, with D perhaps being TRBD1 or TRBD2 (5 bases each). Trimming took 7 bases from V and 1 from J, leaving 18 bases between them. The CDR3 extends over 16 amino acids. Per the germline V gene, CDR1 is LGHDT and CDR2 is YNNKEL (reference sequence). The CDR3 DNA sequence: TGTGCCAGCAACCTATTCTCTGGGGGAGGCACAGATACGCAGTATTTT. It codes for CASNLFSGGGTDTQYF.

The V gene is TRBV4-1, the J gene TRBJ2-3; D is unresolved. The CDR3 has 15 amino acids. Trimming cost V 3 bases and J 8 bases, with 18 bases left between them. Germline V gene sequence: CDR1 MGHRA, CDR2 YSYEKL. CDR3 sequence (DNA): TGCGCCAGCAGCCACAATTTCAAGGAAATTGGTACGCAGTATTTT. Protein: CASSHNFKEIGTQYF.

This clonotype was counted a few times. The genes are TRBV9 and TRBJ1-3, with unresolved D. Trimming cost V 0 bases and J 3 bases, with 1 base left between them. The V gene's germline CDR1 is SGDLS and CDR2 YYNGEE. The CDR3 is made up of 12 amino acids. DNA of the CDR3: TGTGCCAGCAGCGTAGGTGGAAACACCATATATTTT. It encodes CASSVGGNTIYF.

V is TRBV2 and J is TRBJ2-7; unclear D gene. CDR3 length equals 13 residues. The germline CDR1 and CDR2 sequences are SNHLY and FYNNEI. The V end lost 2 bases, the J end lost 5 bases, and 10 bases lay between the germline ends. The CDR3 reads CASSELLTHEQYF. The CDR3 nucleotides are TGTGCCAGCAGTGAACTCCTCACCCACGAGCAGTACTTC.

The CDR3 reads CASSRGTVGQPQHF. The CDR3 DNA is TGTGCCAGCAGCCGAGGGACAGTGGGCCAGCCCCAGCATTTT. V and J are TRBV3-1 and TRBJ1-5, with TRBD1 matching over 7 bases. In germline, CDR1 is LGHDT, CDR2 YNNKEL (reference sequence). There are 14 residues in the CDR3. After removal of 4 bases from V and 7 bases from J, the junction contained 7 bases not matched to a gene. The whole variable domain, remainder taken from reference TRBV3-1 and TRBJ1-5, is DTAVSQTPKYLVTQMGNDKSIKCEQNLGHDTMYWYKQDSKKFLKIMFSYNNKELIINETVPNRFSPKSPDKAHLNLHINSLELGDSAVYFCASSRGTVGQPQHFGDGTRLSIL.

This chain connects TRBV30 to TRBJ2-1, with D perhaps TRBD1 (5 bases). V was pared by 5 bases and J by 10 bases, with 12 bases between. Germline CDR1 GTSNPN, CDR2 SVGIG (reference sequence). The CDR3 consists of 11 residues. The DNA of the CDR3 is TGTGCCTGGGGTAGGAAGGGGGAGCAGTTCTTC. It is translated as CAWGRKGEQFF.

In DNA, the CDR3 is TGCAGTGCTAGAGACCTGGGACTAGCGGGGGGGACCCAGTACTTC. Protein: CSARDLGLAGGTQYF. The V call is TRBV20-1, the J call TRBJ2-5; the match to TRBD2 covers 15 bases. After removal of 0 bases from V and 7 bases from J, the junction contained 3 bases not matched to a gene. CDR1 and CDR2 from the germline V gene are DFQATT and SNEGSKA (reference sequence). The length of the CDR3 is 15 residues.

The chain employs TRBV7-2 and TRBJ2-7, with a tentative D call TRBD2 (5 bases). The ends were cut back, 4 bases at V and 2 bases at J, with 15 bases in the middle. Germline CDR1 and CDR2: SGHTA and FQGNSA. The CDR3 covers 15 residues. The CDR3 reads CASSSRRSGTYEQYF. The CDR3 bases are TGTGCCAGCAGCTCCAGACGAAGCGGCACCTACGAGCAGTACTTC.

The rearrangement joins TRBV20-1 to TRBJ1-1; no reliable D call. Germline CDR1 is DFQATT and CDR2 is SNEGSKA (reference sequence). The CDR3 is made up of 16 amino acids. The germline V and J ends were trimmed by 6 bases and 0 bases, with 20 bases remaining between them. This CDR3 reads CSAPALGREVNTEAFF. CDR3 nucleotides: TGCAGTGCCCCCGCCTTGGGTCGGGAGGTGAACACTGAAGCTTTCTTT.

The chain joins TRBV7-9 to TRBJ2-1, with 14 bases lining up with TRBD2. The CDR3 sequence is 16 residues long. The V and J ends lost 5 bases and 8 bases, in that order; junction bases with no gene match: 8. Germline values: CDR1 SEHNR, CDR2 FQNEAQ (reference sequence). The CDR3 DNA is TGTGCCAGCAGCAGCGGGACTAGCGGGAGTCACGATGAGCAGTTCTTC. As protein: CASSSGTSGSHDEQFF.

This chain connects TRBV30 to TRBJ2-7; D may correspond to TRBD1 or TRBD2 (5 bases each). Between the trimmed V and J ends, which lost 3 bases and 5 bases, there was a span of 17 bases. Germline V lookup: CDR1 GTSNPN, CDR2 SVGIG (reference sequence). This CDR3 has 14 residues. CDR3 amino acids: CAWSAGTRSNEQYF. The CDR3 DNA reads as TGTGCCTGGAGCGCCGGGACCAGATCAAACGAGCAGTACTTC.

This chain connects TRBV19 to TRBJ1-2, with D possibly TRBD1 on 5 matching bases. Trimming shortened V by 10 bases and J by 4 bases, and 19 bases separated the two germline ends. Germline-derived CDR1 and CDR2 are LNHDA and SQIVND (reference sequence). The CDR3 length is 14 residues. CDR3 DNA: TGTGCCACCTCTGGGGGACCGGCTGCCTATGGCTACACCTTC. Its protein product is CATSGGPAAYGYTF.

The chain is built from TRBV7-2 and TRBJ1-2; D ambiguous. The V gene lost 2 bases and the J gene lost 0 bases, with 13 bases spanning the gap. Germline V gene data show CDR1 as SGHTA and CDR2 as FQGNSA. CDR3 length equals 16 residues. Here the CDR3 DNA reads TGTGCCAGCAGCTTACGGGCAGGCCCAGCTAACTATGGCTACACCTTC. It specifies CASSLRAGPANYGYTF.

The genes are TRBV29-1 and TRBJ2-5, with 8 bases that match TRBD2. The CDR3 sequence is 13 residues long. Germline V lookup: CDR1 SQVTM, CDR2 ANQGSEA. Trimming cost V 4 bases and J 2 bases; bases outside gene matches: 3. CDR3 sequence reads: CSVARGEQETQYF. The CDR3 DNA sequence: TGCAGCGTTGCGCGGGGGGAGCAAGAGACCCAGTACTTC.